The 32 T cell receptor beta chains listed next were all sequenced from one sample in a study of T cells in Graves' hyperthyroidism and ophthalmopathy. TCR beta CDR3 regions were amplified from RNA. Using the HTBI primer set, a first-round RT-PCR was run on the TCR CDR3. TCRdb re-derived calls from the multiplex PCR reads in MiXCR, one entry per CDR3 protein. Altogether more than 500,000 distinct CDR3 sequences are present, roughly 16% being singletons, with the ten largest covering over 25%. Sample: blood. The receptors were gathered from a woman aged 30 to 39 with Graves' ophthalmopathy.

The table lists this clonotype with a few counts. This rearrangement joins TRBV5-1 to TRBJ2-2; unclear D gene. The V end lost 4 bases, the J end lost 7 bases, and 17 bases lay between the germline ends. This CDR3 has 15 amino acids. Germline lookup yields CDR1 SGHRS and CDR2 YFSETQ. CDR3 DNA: TGCGCCAGCAGCCCCAAACTTAGCTCCGGCGGGGAGCTGTTTTTT. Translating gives CASSPKLSSGGELFF.

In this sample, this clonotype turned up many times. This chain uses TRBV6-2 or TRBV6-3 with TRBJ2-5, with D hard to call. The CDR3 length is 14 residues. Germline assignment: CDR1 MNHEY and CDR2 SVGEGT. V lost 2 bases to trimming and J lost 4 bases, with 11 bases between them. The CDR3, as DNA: TGTGCCAGCAGTTACGATGTGACTGGAGAGACCCAGTACTTC. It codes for CASSYDVTGETQYF.

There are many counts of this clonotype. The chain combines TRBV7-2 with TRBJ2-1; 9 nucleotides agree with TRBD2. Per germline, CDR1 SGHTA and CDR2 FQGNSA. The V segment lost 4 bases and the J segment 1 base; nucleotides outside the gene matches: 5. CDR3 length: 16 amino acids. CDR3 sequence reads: CASSSLAGPSYNEQFF. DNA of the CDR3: TGTGCCAGCAGCTCCCTAGCGGGACCGTCCTACAATGAGCAGTTCTTC.

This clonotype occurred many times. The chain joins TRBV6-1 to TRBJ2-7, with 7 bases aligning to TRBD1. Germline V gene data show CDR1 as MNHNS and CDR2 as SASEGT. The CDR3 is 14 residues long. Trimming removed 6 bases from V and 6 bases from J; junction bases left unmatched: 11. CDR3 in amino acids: CASRYRGITSEQYF. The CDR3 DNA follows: TGTGCCAGCAGATACAGGGGCATCACATCCGAGCAGTACTTC.

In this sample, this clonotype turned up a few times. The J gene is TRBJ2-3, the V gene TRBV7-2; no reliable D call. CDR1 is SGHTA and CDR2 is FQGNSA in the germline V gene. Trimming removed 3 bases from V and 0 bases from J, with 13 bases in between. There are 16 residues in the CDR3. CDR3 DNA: TGTGCCAGCAGCTTTACTGGCGGCTTCAGCACAGATACGCAGTATTTT. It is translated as CASSFTGGFSTDTQYF.

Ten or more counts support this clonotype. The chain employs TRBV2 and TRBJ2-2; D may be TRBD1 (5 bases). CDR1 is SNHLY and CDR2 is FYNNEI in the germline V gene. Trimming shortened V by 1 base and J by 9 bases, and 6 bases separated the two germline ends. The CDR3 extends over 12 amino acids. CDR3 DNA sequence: TGTGCCAGCAGTGAAGAGGGGTGGGAGCTGTTTTTT. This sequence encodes CASSEEGWELFF.

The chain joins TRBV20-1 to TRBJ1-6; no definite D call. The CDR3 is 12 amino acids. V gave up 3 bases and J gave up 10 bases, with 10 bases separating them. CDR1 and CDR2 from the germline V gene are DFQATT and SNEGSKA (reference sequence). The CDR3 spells CSASRADSPLHF. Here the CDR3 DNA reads TGCAGTGCTAGTAGGGCCGACTCACCCCTCCACTTT.

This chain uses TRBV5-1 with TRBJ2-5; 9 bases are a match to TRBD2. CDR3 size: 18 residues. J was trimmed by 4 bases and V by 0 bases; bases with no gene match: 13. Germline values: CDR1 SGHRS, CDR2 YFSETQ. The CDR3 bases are TGCGCCAGCAGCTTGGCCCAGCTGGCGGGAGGGTCTCCAGAGACCCAGTACTTC. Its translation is CASSLAQLAGGSPETQYF. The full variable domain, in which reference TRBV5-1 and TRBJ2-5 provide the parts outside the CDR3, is KAGVTQTPRYLIKTRGQQVTLSCSPISGHRSVSWYQQTPGQGLQFLFEYFSETQRNKGNFPGRFSGRQFSNSRSEMNVSTLELGDSALYLCASSLAQLAGGSPETQYFGPGTRLLVL.

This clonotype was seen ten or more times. The CDR3 nucleotides read TGCAGTGCTAACGTCGGGACACCACAAGAGACCCAGTACTTC. It codes for CSANVGTPQETQYF. The gene calls are TRBV20-1 and TRBJ2-5; maybe TRBD1 (6 bases). Germline CDR1 DFQATT, CDR2 SNEGSKA (reference sequence). The germline V and J ends were trimmed by 4 bases and 2 bases, with 14 bases remaining between them. The CDR3 has 14 residues.

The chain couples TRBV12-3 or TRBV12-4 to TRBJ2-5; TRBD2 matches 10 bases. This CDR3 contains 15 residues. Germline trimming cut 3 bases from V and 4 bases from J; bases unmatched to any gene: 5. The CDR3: CASSFLAGVGETQYF. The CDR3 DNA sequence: TGTGCCAGCAGTTTCCTAGCGGGAGTAGGAGAGACCCAGTACTTC.

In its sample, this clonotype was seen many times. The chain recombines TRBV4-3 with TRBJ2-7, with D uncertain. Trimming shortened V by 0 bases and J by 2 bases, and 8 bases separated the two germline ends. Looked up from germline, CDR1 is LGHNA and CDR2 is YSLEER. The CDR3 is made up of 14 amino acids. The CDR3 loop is CASSQESPPYEQYF. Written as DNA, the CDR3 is TGCGCCAGCAGCCAAGAGTCTCCTCCCTACGAGCAGTACTTC.

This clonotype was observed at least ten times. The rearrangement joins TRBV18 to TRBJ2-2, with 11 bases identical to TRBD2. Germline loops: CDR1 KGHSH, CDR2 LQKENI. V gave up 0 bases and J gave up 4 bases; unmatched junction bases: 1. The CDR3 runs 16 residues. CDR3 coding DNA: TGTGCCAGCTCACCACCGACTAGCGGGATCACCGGGGAGCTGTTTTTT. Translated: CASSPPTSGITGELFF.

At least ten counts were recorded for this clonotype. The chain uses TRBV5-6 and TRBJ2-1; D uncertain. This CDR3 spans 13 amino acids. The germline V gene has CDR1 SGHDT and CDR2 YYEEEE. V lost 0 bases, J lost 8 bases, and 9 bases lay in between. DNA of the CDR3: TGTGCCAGCAGCTTGGCCACGGGCGATGAGCAGTTCTTC. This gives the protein CASSLATGDEQFF.

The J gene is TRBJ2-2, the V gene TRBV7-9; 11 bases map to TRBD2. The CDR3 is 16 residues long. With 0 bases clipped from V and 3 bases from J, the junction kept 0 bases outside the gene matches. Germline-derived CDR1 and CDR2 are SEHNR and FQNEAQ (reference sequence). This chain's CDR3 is CASSLAGLADTGELFF. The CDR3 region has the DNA TGTGCCAGCAGCTTAGCGGGACTAGCGGACACCGGGGAGCTGTTTTTT. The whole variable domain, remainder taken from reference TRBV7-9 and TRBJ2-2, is DTGVSQNPRHKITKRGQNVTFRCDPISEHNRLYWYRQTLGQGPEFLTYFQNEAQLEKSRLLSDRFSAERPKGSFSTLEIQRTEQGDSAMYLCASSLAGLADTGELFFGEGSRLTVL.

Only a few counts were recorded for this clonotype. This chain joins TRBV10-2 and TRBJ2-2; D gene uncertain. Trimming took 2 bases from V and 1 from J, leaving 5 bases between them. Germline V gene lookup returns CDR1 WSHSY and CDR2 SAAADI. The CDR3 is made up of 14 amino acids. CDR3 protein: CASSEVGNTGELFF. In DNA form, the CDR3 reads TGCGCCAGCAGTGAGGTGGGGAACACCGGGGAGCTGTTTTTT.

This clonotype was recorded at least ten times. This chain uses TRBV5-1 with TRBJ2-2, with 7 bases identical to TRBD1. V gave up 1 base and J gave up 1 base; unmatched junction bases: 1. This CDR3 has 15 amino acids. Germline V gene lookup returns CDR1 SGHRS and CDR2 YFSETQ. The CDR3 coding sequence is TGCGCCAGCAGCTTGCGGACAGGGAACACCGGGGAGCTGTTTTTT. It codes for CASSLRTGNTGELFF.

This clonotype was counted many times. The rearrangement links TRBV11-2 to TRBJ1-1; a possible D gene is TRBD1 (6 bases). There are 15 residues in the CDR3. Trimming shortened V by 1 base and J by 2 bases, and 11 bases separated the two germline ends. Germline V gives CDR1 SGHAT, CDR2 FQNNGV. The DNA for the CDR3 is TGTGCCAGCAGCTTAGCGGGGGCCCTTAACACTGAAGCTTTCTTT. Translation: CASSLAGALNTEAFF. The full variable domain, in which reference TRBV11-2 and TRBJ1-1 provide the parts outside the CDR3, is EAGVAQSPRYKIIEKRQSVAFWCNPISGHATLYWYQQILGQGPKLLIQFQNNGVVDDSQLPKDRFSAERLKGVDSTLKIQPAKLEDSAVYLCASSLAGALNTEAFFGQGTRLTVV.

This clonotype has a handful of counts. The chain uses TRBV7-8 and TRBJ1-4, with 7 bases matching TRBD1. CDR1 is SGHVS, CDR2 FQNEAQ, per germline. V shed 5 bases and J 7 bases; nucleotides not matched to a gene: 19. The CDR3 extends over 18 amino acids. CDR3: CASSLPLRQGGTGEKLFF. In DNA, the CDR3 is TGTGCCAGCAGCCTACCCCTCCGACAGGGAGGAACGGGTGAAAAACTGTTTTTT. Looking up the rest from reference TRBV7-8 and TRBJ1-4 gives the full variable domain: GAGVSQSPRYKVAKRGQDVALRCDPISGHVSLFWYQQALGQGPEFLTYFQNEAQLDKSGLPSDRFFAERPEGSVSTLKIQRTQQEDSAVYLCASSLPLRQGGTGEKLFFGSGTQLSVL.

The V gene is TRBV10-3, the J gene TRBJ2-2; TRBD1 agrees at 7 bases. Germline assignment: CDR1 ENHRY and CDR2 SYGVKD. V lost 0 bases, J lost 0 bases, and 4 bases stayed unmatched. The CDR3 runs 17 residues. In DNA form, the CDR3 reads TGTGCCATCAGTGAGTCGACAGGGCCGTCGAACACCGGGGAGCTGTTTTTT. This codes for CAISESTGPSNTGELFF.

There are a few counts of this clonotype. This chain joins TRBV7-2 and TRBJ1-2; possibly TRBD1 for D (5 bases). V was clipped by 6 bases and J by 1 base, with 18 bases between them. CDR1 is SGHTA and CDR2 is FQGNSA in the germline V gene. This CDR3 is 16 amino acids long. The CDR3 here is CASSPFRQRLNYGYTF. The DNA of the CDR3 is TGTGCCAGCAGTCCTTTTCGACAGAGACTTAACTATGGCTACACCTTC.

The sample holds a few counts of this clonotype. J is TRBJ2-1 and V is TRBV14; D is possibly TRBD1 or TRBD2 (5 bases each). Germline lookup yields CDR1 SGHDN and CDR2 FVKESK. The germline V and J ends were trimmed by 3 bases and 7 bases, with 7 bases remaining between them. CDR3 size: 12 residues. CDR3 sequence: CASSHEGNEQFF. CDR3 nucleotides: TGTGCCAGCAGCCATGAGGGGAATGAGCAGTTCTTC. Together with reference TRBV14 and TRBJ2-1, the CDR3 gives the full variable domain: EAGVTQFPSHSVIEKGQTVTLRCDPISGHDNLYWYRRVMGKEIKFLLHFVKESKQDESGMPNNRFLAERTGGTYSTLKVQPAELEDSGVYFCASSHEGNEQFFGPGTRLTVL.

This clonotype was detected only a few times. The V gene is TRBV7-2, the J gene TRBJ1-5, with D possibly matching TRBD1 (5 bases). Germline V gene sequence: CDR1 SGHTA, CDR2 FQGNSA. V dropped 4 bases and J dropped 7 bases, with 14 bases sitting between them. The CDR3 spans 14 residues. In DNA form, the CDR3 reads TGTGCCAGCAGCTACGGGGGATGGTGGCAGCCCCAGCATTTT. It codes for CASSYGGWWQPQHF.

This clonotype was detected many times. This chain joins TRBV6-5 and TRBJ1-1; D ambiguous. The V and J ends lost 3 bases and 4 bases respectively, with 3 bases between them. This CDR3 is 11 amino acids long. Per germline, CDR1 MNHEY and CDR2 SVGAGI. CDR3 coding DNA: TGTGCCAGCAGTTATGGCACTGAAGCTTTCTTT. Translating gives CASSYGTEAFF.

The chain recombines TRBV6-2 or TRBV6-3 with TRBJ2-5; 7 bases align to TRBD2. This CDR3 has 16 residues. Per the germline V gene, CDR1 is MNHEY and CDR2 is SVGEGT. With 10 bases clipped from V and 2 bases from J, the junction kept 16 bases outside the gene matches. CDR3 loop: CATDRIRDYSQETQYF. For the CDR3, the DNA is TGTGCCACCGACCGGATCCGGGACTACTCTCAAGAGACCCAGTACTTC.

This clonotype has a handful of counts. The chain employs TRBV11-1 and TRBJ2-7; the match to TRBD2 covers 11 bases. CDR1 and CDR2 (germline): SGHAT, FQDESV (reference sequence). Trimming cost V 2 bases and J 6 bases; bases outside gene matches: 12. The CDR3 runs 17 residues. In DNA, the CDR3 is TGTGCCAGCAGCTTACTCCTAGGGGGGACTAGCGGAGCCGAGCAGTACTTC. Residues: CASSLLLGGTSGAEQYF.

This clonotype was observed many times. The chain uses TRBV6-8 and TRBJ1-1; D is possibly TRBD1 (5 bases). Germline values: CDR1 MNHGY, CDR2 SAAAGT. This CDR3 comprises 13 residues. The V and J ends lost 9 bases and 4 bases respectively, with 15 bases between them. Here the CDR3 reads CAREFRDLTEAFF. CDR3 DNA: TGTGCCAGGGAATTCCGGGACCTCACTGAAGCTTTCTTT.

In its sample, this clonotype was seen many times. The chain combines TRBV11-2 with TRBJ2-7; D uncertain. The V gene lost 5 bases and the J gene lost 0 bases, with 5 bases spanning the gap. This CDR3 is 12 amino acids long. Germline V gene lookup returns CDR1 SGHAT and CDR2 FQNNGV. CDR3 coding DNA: TGTGCCAGCAGCCCTTACTCCTACGAGCAGTACTTC. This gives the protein CASSPYSYEQYF. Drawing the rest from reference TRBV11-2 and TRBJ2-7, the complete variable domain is EAGVAQSPRYKIIEKRQSVAFWCNPISGHATLYWYQQILGQGPKLLIQFQNNGVVDDSQLPKDRFSAERLKGVDSTLKIQPAKLEDSAVYLCASSPYSYEQYFGPGTRLTVT.

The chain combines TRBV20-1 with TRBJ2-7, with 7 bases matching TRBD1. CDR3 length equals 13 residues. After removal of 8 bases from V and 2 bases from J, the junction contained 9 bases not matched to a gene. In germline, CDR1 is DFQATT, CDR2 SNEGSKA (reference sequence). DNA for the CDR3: TGCAGTTTTGTGCCGGGACAGACCTACGAGCAGTACTTC. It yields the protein CSFVPGQTYEQYF.

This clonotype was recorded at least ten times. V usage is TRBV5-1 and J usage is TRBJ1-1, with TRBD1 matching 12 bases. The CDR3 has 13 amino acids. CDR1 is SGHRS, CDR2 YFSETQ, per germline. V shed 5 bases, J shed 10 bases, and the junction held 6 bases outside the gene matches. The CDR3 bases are TGCGCCAGCAGTCCGGGACAGGGGGCTGGAGCTTTCTTT. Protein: CASSPGQGAGAFF.

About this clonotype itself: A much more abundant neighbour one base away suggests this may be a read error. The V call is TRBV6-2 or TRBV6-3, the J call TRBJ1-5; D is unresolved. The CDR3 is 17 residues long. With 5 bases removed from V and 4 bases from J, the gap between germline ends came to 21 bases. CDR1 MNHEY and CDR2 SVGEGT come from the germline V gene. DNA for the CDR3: TGTGCCAGCAGTCCTAGAGGGTCTCGGATCAGTAATCAGCCCCAGCATTTT. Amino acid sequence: CASSPRGSRISNQPQHF.

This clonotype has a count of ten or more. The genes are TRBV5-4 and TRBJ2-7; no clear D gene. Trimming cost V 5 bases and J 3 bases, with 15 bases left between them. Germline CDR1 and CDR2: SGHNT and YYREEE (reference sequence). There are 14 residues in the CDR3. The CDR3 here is CASSRSEAYYEQYF. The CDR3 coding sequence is TGTGCCAGCAGTCGCTCTGAAGCCTACTACGAGCAGTACTTC.

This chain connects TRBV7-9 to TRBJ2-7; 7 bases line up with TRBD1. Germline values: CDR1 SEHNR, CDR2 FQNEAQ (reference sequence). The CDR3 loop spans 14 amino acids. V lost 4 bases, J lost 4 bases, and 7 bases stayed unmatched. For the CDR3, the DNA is TGTGCCAGCAGCTGGCGACAGGGCGGGTACGAGCAGTACTTC. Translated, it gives CASSWRQGGYEQYF.